These 17 T cell receptor beta chains were all obtained from the same sample, sequenced in a study of blood T cells in healthy people across ages. Through a sample-barcoded 5' primer and a J-beta primer mix, a second PCR was run for roughly 7 to 12 cycles. Via MiXCR, TCRdb re-called the 5' RACE reads, giving one row per CDR3 protein. The sample shows over 950,000 distinct CDR3 sequences, about two fifths of them seen only once. Sequencing was performed on blood. The receptor source for this set is a young man in good health.

V gene TRBV7-2 combines with J gene TRBJ2-1, with a possible D match to TRBD1 (6 bases). The germline gives CDR1 SGHTA, CDR2 FQGNSA. The CDR3 length is 12 residues. V lost 5 bases to trimming and J lost 15 bases, with 17 bases between them. The DNA of the CDR3 is TGTGCCAGCAGCGCATCCGGGACAACACTGTTCTTC. Translating gives CASSASGTTLFF.

The gene calls are TRBV4-2 and TRBJ1-2; the D is unclear. The CDR3 loop spans 13 amino acids. Germline V gene data show CDR1 as LGHNA and CDR2 as YNFKEQ. With 0 bases removed from V and 8 bases from J, the gap between germline ends came to 10 bases. CDR3 in DNA: TGTGCCAGCAGCCAAGAGTGGGTAGGCGGCTACACCTTC. Translating it yields CASSQEWVGGYTF.

This clonotype was found a few times. The J gene is TRBJ1-2, the V gene TRBV29-1; unclear D gene. CDR3 length equals 14 residues. V was clipped by 6 bases and J by 6 bases, with 20 bases between them. CDR1 SQVTM and CDR2 ANQGSEA come from the germline V gene. CDR3 sequence: CSVSPTRGRNGYTF. CDR3 sequence (DNA): TGCAGCGTCTCACCTACGCGGGGAAGGAATGGCTACACCTTC.

The rearrangement uses TRBV4-1 and TRBJ1-1; D gene unclear. Germline V CDR1 and CDR2: MGHRA, YSYEKL. CDR3 length: 17 residues. Trimming stripped 3 bases from V and 4 bases from J, with 21 bases between. CDR3 region: CASSHREGESLGTEAFF. CDR3 nucleotide sequence: TGCGCCAGCAGCCATCGAGAAGGAGAGAGTCTGGGCACTGAAGCTTTCTTT.

This clonotype was detected a few times. The V gene is TRBV7-6, the J gene TRBJ2-3; possibly TRBD1 or TRBD2 for D (5 bases each). Germline CDR1 and CDR2: SGHVS and FNYEAQ. V lost 0 bases and J lost 4, with 20 bases in between. The CDR3 covers 18 residues. CDR3 loop: CASSLAIIGEGSPDTQYF. DNA for the CDR3: TGTGCCAGCAGCTTAGCGATTATTGGTGAGGGGAGCCCAGATACGCAGTATTTT.

This clonotype was seen ten or more times. The genes are TRBV10-3 and TRBJ2-3; D gene ambiguous. V shed 0 bases and J shed 6 bases, with 7 bases lying between them. The CDR3 consists of 13 residues. The V gene's germline CDR1 is ENHRY and CDR2 SYGVKD. CDR3 DNA sequence: TGTGCCATCAGTGAGTCGACCGTTGATACGCAGTATTTT. Translation: CAISESTVDTQYF.

The chain employs TRBV10-3 and TRBJ1-4; D might be TRBD1 (5 bases). The V end was cut by 4 bases, the J end by 7 bases, with 10 bases between. Germline loops: CDR1 ENHRY, CDR2 SYGVKD. The length of the CDR3 is 13 residues. The DNA of the CDR3 is TGTGCCATCAGTGGCTCAGGGCCTGAAAAACTGTTTTTT. Its protein product is CAISGSGPEKLFF.

The chain joins TRBV21-1 to TRBJ2-1. The DNA end is more similar to TRBJ2-7, so the J call may be wrong. TRBV21-1 is described as a pseudogene. This CDR3 is 15 amino acids long. The CDR3 coding sequence is TGTGCCAGCAGCACCAGGCCTGGTAGCTACAATGAGCAGTACTTC. Translated, it gives CASSTRPGSYNEQYF.

The V gene is TRBV20-1, the J gene TRBJ2-3, with D tentatively TRBD1 (5 bases). There are 13 residues in the CDR3. Trimming took 3 bases from V and 5 from J, leaving 12 bases between them. Germline CDR1 and CDR2: DFQATT and SNEGSKA (reference sequence). CDR3 amino acids: CSASRVDGDTQYF. The DNA for the CDR3 is TGCAGTGCTAGCAGGGTAGATGGAGATACGCAGTATTTT.

This clonotype has just a few counts. The gene calls are TRBV20-1 and TRBJ1-2, with D perhaps TRBD1 (5 bases). CDR3 length: 14 amino acids. The V end lost 1 base, the J end lost 2 bases, and 11 bases lay between the germline ends. From germline, CDR1 is DFQATT and CDR2 SNEGSKA (reference sequence). The CDR3 sequence: CSARGSGRNYGYTF. The CDR3 nucleotides are TGCAGTGCTAGAGGCTCAGGGCGGAACTATGGCTACACCTTC.

The gene calls are TRBV7-6 and TRBJ2-1; D might be TRBD1 (6 bases). This CDR3 is built from 15 residues. The V gene's germline CDR1 is SGHVS and CDR2 FNYEAQ. Trimming took 0 bases from V and 3 from J, leaving 9 bases between them. The CDR3 nucleotides read TGTGCCAGCAGCTTAGCAGACAGGTTCTACAATGAGCAGTTCTTC. It is translated as CASSLADRFYNEQFF.

As regards this clonotype: Lacking the conserved final phenylalanine or tryptophan, this CDR3 likely reflects a read error. This chain links TRBV6-2 or TRBV6-3 with TRBJ2-4, with D maybe TRBD1 (6 bases). V was pared by 2 bases and J by 0 bases, with 14 bases between. This CDR3 spans 17 amino acids. Germline CDR1 is MNHEY and CDR2 is SVGEGT. CDR3: CASSYTSGTIAKNIQYI. The CDR3 DNA is TGTGCCAGCAGTTACACATCCGGGACAATAGCCAAAAACATTCAGTACATC.

The chain couples TRBV4-3 to TRBJ1-5, with D uncertain. This CDR3 has 15 amino acids. The V end lost 0 bases, the J end lost 3 bases, and 9 bases lay between the germline ends. Germline V gives CDR1 LGHNA, CDR2 YSLEER. CDR3 region: CASSQESGPNQPQHF. CDR3 in DNA: TGCGCCAGCAGCCAAGAGTCAGGCCCCAATCAGCCCCAGCATTTT.

This clonotype has more than one count but fewer than ten. This chain joins TRBV7-9 and TRBJ1-5; D may be TRBD1 (6 bases). V shed 2 bases and J shed 14 bases, with 16 bases lying between them. Germline V gene data show CDR1 as SEHNR and CDR2 as FQNEAQ (reference sequence). The CDR3 consists of 13 residues. The CDR3 DNA sequence: TGTGCCAGCAGCTTATTCGAGGCAGGGGACAAGCATTTT. Encoded protein: CASSLFEAGDKHF.

The gene calls are TRBV5-1 and TRBJ2-5; either TRBD1 or TRBD2 may fit D (5 bases each). The CDR3 is made up of 15 amino acids. V dropped 5 bases and J dropped 1 base, with 15 bases sitting between them. From germline, CDR1 is SGHRS and CDR2 YFSETQ. CDR3 coding DNA: TGCGCCAGCAGTAACTCAGGGAGTGGCCAAGAGACCCAGTACTTC. Translation gives CASSNSGSGQETQYF. The whole variable domain, remainder taken from reference TRBV5-1 and TRBJ2-5, is KAGVTQTPRYLIKTRGQQVTLSCSPISGHRSVSWYQQTPGQGLQFLFEYFSETQRNKGNFPGRFSGRQFSNSRSEMNVSTLELGDSALYLCASSNSGSGQETQYFGPGTRLLVL.

The chain combines TRBV7-9 with TRBJ1-1; 8 bases are a match to TRBD1. Trimming removed 5 bases from V and 10 bases from J; junction bases left unmatched: 9. The CDR3 has 13 amino acids. The germline CDR1 and CDR2 sequences are SEHNR and FQNEAQ (reference sequence). CDR3 in DNA: TGTGCCAGCAGCGGACAGGGTGTGCAGGCAGCTTTCTTT. Its protein product is CASSGQGVQAAFF.

This clonotype occurred many times. V and J are TRBV27 and TRBJ2-7; TRBD2 is a possible D gene (5 bases). CDR3 length equals 14 residues. V was trimmed by 0 bases and J by 0 bases, leaving 6 bases between them. From germline, CDR1 is MNHEY and CDR2 SMNVEV (reference sequence). The CDR3 reads CASSLSGSSYEQYF. CDR3 in DNA: TGTGCCAGCAGTTTATCGGGGAGCTCCTACGAGCAGTACTTC.